This T cell receptor beta chain is from a study of blood T cell repertoires in COVID-19. Study background: The study drew acute and convalescent COVID-19 samples from the United States, Italy and Spain. PBMCs, B-cell-depleted T cells, or T cells provided the cDNA or gDNA that made up the material.

Authors' processing steps: The assay estimated nucleated cells by amplifying reference gene primers. Sequencing used immunoSEQ multiplex PCR; TCRdb keeps in-frame clones, though not all of them. V, J and clone size are taken as reported in that table, and D and trimming were inferred from the DNA itself. The sample consists of tens of thousands of clones, 70% to 90% of them appearing once. Trimming removed 1 base at V and 6 bases at J, with 11 bases between. The CDR3 has 15 residues. Germline CDR1 and CDR2: SGHRS and YFSETQ. This clonotype originated in a woman aged 55-69 years with active COVID-19. Specimen: peripheral blood. V gene TRBV5-1 combines with J gene TRBJ1-6, with a possible D match to TRBD1 (6 bases). The CDR3 DNA is TGCGCCAGCAGCTTGCTGGGACATTCTAATTCACCCCTCCACTTT. Encoded protein: CASSLLGHSNSPLHF. The full variable domain, in which reference TRBV5-1 and TRBJ1-6 provide the parts outside the CDR3, is KAGVTQTPRYLIKTRGQQVTLSCSPISGHRSVSWYQQTPGQGLQFLFEYFSETQRNKGNFPGRFSGRQFSNSRSEMNVSTLELGDSALYLCASSLLGHSNSPLHFGNGTRLTVT.